These 26 T cell receptor beta chains were sequenced from one sample in a study of control samples from healthy donors and cancer patients. TCRdb's copy holds only in-frame clones and misses some; the assay was immunoSEQ multiplex PCR. This table holds tens of thousands of clones, more than 85% found once. Sequencing was carried out using PBMCs. The receptors were sampled from a woman aged 40 to 49 with head and neck cancer.

The rearrangement joins TRBV7-7 to TRBJ2-5; maybe TRBD1 (6 bases). The length of the CDR3 is 14 residues. Trimming removed 5 bases at V and 1 base at J, with 11 bases between. Germline CDR1 is SSHAT and CDR2 is FNYEAQ (reference sequence). The DNA of the CDR3 is TGTGCCAGCAGCGAACAGGGTCCCCAAGAGACCCAGTACTTC. Translated, it gives CASSEQGPQETQYF. The variable domain in full, with the rest retrieved from reference TRBV7-7 and TRBJ2-5, is GAGVSQSPRYKVTKRGQDVTLRCDPISSHATLYWYQQALGQGPEFLTYFNYEAQPDKSGLPSDRFSAERPEGSISTLTIQRTEQRDSAMYRCASSEQGPQETQYFGPGTRLLVL.

This chain connects TRBV6-1 to TRBJ2-7; a weak D match, TRBD1 (6 bases). Germline assignment: CDR1 MNHNS and CDR2 SASEGT. V was trimmed by 0 bases and J by 3 bases, leaving 12 bases between them. The CDR3 has 15 residues. This chain's CDR3 is CASSEAVTGSYEQYF. The DNA of the CDR3 is TGTGCCAGCAGTGAAGCGGTTACAGGGAGCTACGAGCAGTACTTC.

The CDR3 DNA reads as TGTGCCAGCAGCTTAGAGGCAGGGGAGTTGTTGGGAAAACTGTTTTTT. This translates into CASSLEAGELLGKLFF. The V call is TRBV7-9, the J call TRBJ1-4, with a tentative D call TRBD1 (6 bases). The CDR3 is 16 amino acids. The V end lost 1 base, the J end lost 10 bases, and 19 bases lay between the germline ends. The germline CDR1 and CDR2 sequences are SEHNR and FQNEAQ (reference sequence).

This sequence joins TRBV6-5 and TRBJ1-5, with D possibly matching TRBD1 (5 bases). The V and J ends lost 7 bases and 7 bases respectively, with 14 bases between them. The CDR3 sequence is 13 residues long. The germline gives CDR1 MNHEY, CDR2 SVGAGI. DNA for the CDR3: TGTGCCAGCAACCGGGACCACCCGCAGCCCCAGCATTTT. Translating it yields CASNRDHPQPQHF.

The chain recombines TRBV18 with TRBJ1-1, with 7 nucleotides matching TRBD1. From germline, CDR1 is KGHSH and CDR2 LQKENI. V lost 4 bases to trimming and J lost 1 base; unmatched junction nucleotides: 3. This CDR3 is built from 14 residues. The DNA of the CDR3 is TGTGCCAGCTCACGGGGACAGCCGAACACTGAAGCTTTCTTT. It specifies CASSRGQPNTEAFF.

The chain recombines TRBV6-1 with TRBJ2-5; 7 bases are shared with TRBD2. Germline V lookup: CDR1 MNHNS, CDR2 SASEGT. The J segment lost 2 bases and the V segment lost 5 bases, leaving 2 bases of the junction unmatched. The CDR3 consists of 13 residues. CDR3 in amino acids: CASSRGEQETQYF. In nucleotides, the CDR3 is TGTGCCAGCAGTCGGGGGGAACAAGAGACCCAGTACTTC.

This rearrangement joins TRBV19 to TRBJ1-2; D not certain. Germline V gene data show CDR1 as LNHDA and CDR2 as SQIVND (reference sequence). Trimming took 5 bases from V and 8 from J, leaving 21 bases between them. The CDR3 runs to 15 residues. DNA of the CDR3: TGTGCCAGTAGTGGGGTAGGCTGGCCCCGGTCCGGCTACACCTTC. It is translated as CASSGVGWPRSGYTF.

J is TRBJ2-7 and V is TRBV5-1, with 9 bases fitting TRBD2. Germline V gene data show CDR1 as SGHRS and CDR2 as YFSETQ. The CDR3 loop spans 15 amino acids. V was clipped by 0 bases and J by 1 base; unmatched bases: 2. The CDR3 loop reads CASSLVSGGSYEQYF. CDR3 nucleotides: TGCGCCAGCAGCTTGGTAAGCGGGGGGTCCTACGAGCAGTACTTC. Based on the CDR3 plus reference TRBV5-1 and TRBJ2-7, the full variable domain is KAGVTQTPRYLIKTRGQQVTLSCSPISGHRSVSWYQQTPGQGLQFLFEYFSETQRNKGNFPGRFSGRQFSNSRSEMNVSTLELGDSALYLCASSLVSGGSYEQYFGPGTRLTVT.

The chain uses TRBV2 and TRBJ1-1; D gene uncertain. The V end was cut by 11 bases, the J end by 3 bases, with 16 bases between. The CDR3 is 13 residues long. CDR1 is SNHLY and CDR2 is FYNNEI in the germline V gene. CDR3 loop: CARRAVPDTEAFF. In DNA, the CDR3 is TGTGCCCGCCGGGCGGTACCTGACACTGAAGCTTTCTTT.

The V and J genes are TRBV27 and TRBJ1-6; a possible D gene is TRBD1 (5 bases). V was clipped by 7 bases and J by 4 bases, with 11 bases between them. Germline V gene data show CDR1 as MNHEY and CDR2 as SMNVEV (reference sequence). CDR3 size: 14 residues. CDR3 sequence: CASTRAGYNSPLHF. CDR3 in DNA: TGTGCCAGCACGCGAGCAGGGTATAATTCACCCCTCCACTTT.

This chain uses TRBV28 with TRBJ1-5; D unclear. Per the germline V gene, CDR1 is MDHEN and CDR2 is SYDVKM. This CDR3 contains 13 residues. V was shortened by 6 bases and J by 7 bases, with 13 bases between the two germline ends. CDR3 DNA sequence: TGTGCCAGCAGCTCCCGACCAGGACAGCCCCAGCATTTT. Amino acids: CASSSRPGQPQHF.

The chain joins TRBV5-6 to TRBJ2-3; a possible D gene is TRBD2 (6 bases). Germline V lookup: CDR1 SGHDT, CDR2 YYEEEE. The length of the CDR3 is 15 residues. Trimming removed 1 base from V and 2 bases from J, with 11 bases in between. Here the CDR3 reads CASSLPGLYTDTQYF. The CDR3 DNA follows: TGTGCCAGCAGCTTGCCGGGACTGTACACAGATACGCAGTATTTT. The variable domain in full, with the rest retrieved from reference TRBV5-6 and TRBJ2-3, is DAGVTQSPTHLIKTRGQQVTLRCSPKSGHDTVSWYQQALGQGPQFIFQYYEEEERQRGNFPDRFSGHQFPNYSSELNVNALLLGDSALYLCASSLPGLYTDTQYFGPGTRLTVL.

This rearrangement joins TRBV10-2 to TRBJ1-3; D gene ambiguous. Germline V gives CDR1 WSHSY, CDR2 SAAADI. V gave up 10 bases and J gave up 3 bases, with 13 bases separating them. The CDR3 consists of 13 residues. The CDR3 loop is CATQASLGNTIYF. The CDR3 DNA sequence: TGCGCCACTCAGGCCTCCCTTGGAAACACCATATATTTT.

The gene calls are TRBV30 and TRBJ1-2, with D perhaps matching TRBD1 (6 bases). Germline-derived CDR1 and CDR2 are GTSNPN and SVGIG (reference sequence). This CDR3 contains 13 residues. V lost 1 base and J lost 5, with 11 bases in between. CDR3 coding DNA: TGTGCCTGGAGTGGGCAGGGGATATATGGCTACACCTTC. Encoded protein: CAWSGQGIYGYTF. Drawing the rest from reference TRBV30 and TRBJ1-2, the complete variable domain is SQTIHQWPATLVQPVGSPLSLECTVEGTSNPNLYWYRQAAGRGLQLLFYSVGIGQISSEVPQNLSASRPQDRQFILSSKKLLLSDSGFYLCAWSGQGIYGYTFGSGTRLTVV.

This chain's CDR3 is CASSLFRRPGNSPLHF. CDR3 nucleotide sequence: TGTGCCAGCAGCCTGTTTAGGAGGCCAGGGAATTCACCCCTCCACTTT. The gene calls are TRBV28 and TRBJ1-6; tentatively, D is TRBD1 (5 bases). CDR3 length equals 16 residues. Germline-derived CDR1 and CDR2 are MDHEN and SYDVKM. Trimming stripped 6 bases from V and 7 bases from J, with 19 bases between.

J is TRBJ2-1 and V is TRBV30; the D gene could be TRBD1 or TRBD2 (6 bases each). CDR3 length: 13 amino acids. V gave up 3 bases and J gave up 8 bases, with 14 bases separating them. Germline loops: CDR1 GTSNPN, CDR2 SVGIG (reference sequence). The CDR3 nucleotides are TGTGCCTGGAGGTTGACCGGGGGCGATGAGCAGTTCTTC. This translates into CAWRLTGGDEQFF.

The gene calls are TRBV11-1 and TRBJ2-3; 8 nucleotides line up with TRBD2. The germline CDR1 and CDR2 sequences are SGHAT and FQDESV (reference sequence). V lost 5 bases to trimming and J lost 4 bases; unmatched junction nucleotides: 5. The CDR3 is 14 amino acids. CDR3: CASSLGLDPDTQYF. The CDR3, as DNA: TGTGCCAGCAGCCTGGGACTAGACCCAGATACGCAGTATTTT. Based on the CDR3 plus reference TRBV11-1 and TRBJ2-3, the full variable domain is EAEVAQSPRYKITEKSQAVAFWCDPISGHATLYWYRQILGQGPELLVQFQDESVVDDSQLPKDRFSAERLKGVDSTLKIQPAELGDSAMYLCASSLGLDPDTQYFGPGTRLTVL.

The chain joins TRBV7-9 to TRBJ2-2; the D gene is possibly TRBD2 (5 bases). CDR1 SEHNR and CDR2 FQNEAQ come from the germline V gene (reference sequence). V gave up 4 bases and J gave up 4 bases, with 13 bases separating them. The CDR3 is 15 amino acids. CDR3: CASSSLLDLTGELFF. CDR3 bases: TGTGCCAGCAGCTCCCTACTAGATCTCACCGGGGAGCTGTTTTTT.

Here the CDR3 reads CASSLIGGLAGIYNEQFF. CDR3 nucleotides: TGTGCCAGCAGCTTAATTGGTGGACTAGCGGGGATTTACAATGAGCAGTTCTTC. The chain joins TRBV7-3 to TRBJ2-1, with 12 bases fitting TRBD2. CDR1 SGHTA and CDR2 FQGTGA come from the germline V gene. The CDR3 extends over 18 amino acids. V trimming: 1 base; J trimming: 4 bases; junction bases outside the gene matches: 8.

The table lists this clone with a count of one. V is TRBV6-2 or TRBV6-3 and J is TRBJ2-3, with a possible D match to TRBD2 (5 bases). Germline V gives CDR1 MNHEY, CDR2 SVGEGT. This CDR3 spans 16 amino acids. The V gene lost 5 bases and the J gene lost 1 base, with 16 bases spanning the gap. CDR3 amino acids: CASSALLRVGTDTQYF. The CDR3 bases are TGTGCCAGCAGTGCACTTCTGAGGGTAGGCACAGATACGCAGTATTTT.

The V and J genes are TRBV28 and TRBJ1-4; D gene uncertain. The V and J ends lost 3 bases and 0 bases respectively, with 8 bases between them. This CDR3 is built from 15 residues. In germline, CDR1 is MDHEN, CDR2 SYDVKM. CDR3 DNA: TGTGCCAGCAGTTTGCACGGCTCAACTAATGAAAAACTGTTTTTT. Translation gives CASSLHGSTNEKLFF.

This clone was found a few times. The chain carries TRBV2 and TRBJ2-7, with no clear D. This CDR3 contains 10 residues. V was clipped by 6 bases and J by 4 bases, with 4 bases between them. Germline V CDR1 and CDR2: SNHLY, FYNNEI. The CDR3 sequence is CASRSYEQYF. CDR3 nucleotides: TGTGCCAGCAGGAGTTACGAGCAGTACTTC.

The rearrangement links TRBV6-5 to TRBJ2-7; D remains unclear. V was pared by 6 bases and J by 0 bases, with 12 bases between. Germline CDR1 is MNHEY and CDR2 is SVGAGI. The CDR3 extends over 14 amino acids. The CDR3, as DNA: TGTGCCAGCAGCAAGCTTATTAGCTCCTACGAGCAGTACTTC. Translation gives CASSKLISSYEQYF.

This clone was seen only once. The gene calls are TRBV11-2 and TRBJ1-6; D unclear. CDR1 is SGHAT, CDR2 FQNNGV, per germline. The CDR3 runs 17 residues. Trimming cost V 2 bases and J 0 bases, with 11 bases left between them. Here the CDR3 reads CASSLRTVDSYNSPLHF. The CDR3 nucleotides read TGTGCCAGCAGCTTACGGACGGTGGACTCCTATAATTCACCCCTCCACTTT.

The gene calls are TRBV7-7 and TRBJ2-5; perhaps TRBD1 as D (6 bases). V shed 1 base and J shed 5 bases, with 14 bases lying between them. The germline V gene has CDR1 SSHAT and CDR2 FNYEAQ (reference sequence). The CDR3 extends over 15 amino acids. CDR3 coding DNA: TGTGCCAGCAGCTTAGAGGGCGTAAGGGGGGAGACCCAGTACTTC. It encodes CASSLEGVRGETQYF.

This chain uses TRBV2 with TRBJ1-6; weak D call: TRBD1 (5 bases). CDR1 and CDR2 from the germline V gene are SNHLY and FYNNEI. V was trimmed by 7 bases and J by 7 bases, leaving 14 bases between them. The CDR3 loop spans 14 amino acids. CDR3 sequence (DNA): TGTGCCAGCAAGGGACGGGTCTCCAATTCACCCCTCCACTTT. Protein product: CASKGRVSNSPLHF.